This TCR beta chain was observed in a study of T cells in Graves' hyperthyroidism and ophthalmopathy. RNA transcripts provided the source from which TCR beta CDR3 regions were amplified. Researchers ran a first-round RT-PCR on the TCR CDR3 using the HTBI primer set. MiXCR was run by TCRdb on the multiplex PCR reads, yielding one entry per CDR3 protein. The data contain 300,000 or so distinct CDR3 sequences, around a sixth of them singletons. This clonotype was picked up a small number of times. Trimming took 3 bases from V and 1 from J, leaving 13 bases between them. Germline V CDR1 and CDR2: MDHEN, SYDVKM. CDR3 size: 15 residues.

Sequencing input: blood. This clonotype was obtained from a woman aged 50 to 60 with Graves' hyperthyroidism. The chain is built from TRBV28 and TRBJ2-7, with D perhaps TRBD2 (6 bases). This CDR3 reads CASSLSREISYEQYF. The CDR3, as DNA: TGTGCCAGCAGTTTGTCACGGGAGATATCCTACGAGCAGTACTTC.